This T cell receptor (beta chain) was sequenced during a study of T cell changes during pregnancy in multiple sclerosis. Some clones are missing from TCRdb's copy, which holds only in-frame ones; the method was immunoSEQ multiplex PCR. Here the sample spans fewer than 150,000 clones, around 95% being singletons. This specimen was peripheral blood, taken after pregnancy. The sequence came from a female donor with multiple sclerosis, enrolled in a pregnancy study.

The CDR3 DNA is TGTGCCAGCAGCTTGCGGGTTATGCGGGAAAAACTGTTTTTT. This translates into CASSLRVMREKLFF. J is TRBJ1-4 and V is TRBV5-6; D gene unclear. Germline assignment: CDR1 SGHDT and CDR2 YYEEEE. V dropped 1 base and J dropped 8 bases, with 12 bases sitting between them. The CDR3 is made up of 14 amino acids. The variable domain in full, completed from reference TRBV5-6 and TRBJ1-4, reads DAGVTQSPTHLIKTRGQQVTLRCSPKSGHDTVSWYQQALGQGPQFIFQYYEEEERQRGNFPDRFSGHQFPNYSSELNVNALLLGDSALYLCASSLRVMREKLFFGSGTQLSVL.